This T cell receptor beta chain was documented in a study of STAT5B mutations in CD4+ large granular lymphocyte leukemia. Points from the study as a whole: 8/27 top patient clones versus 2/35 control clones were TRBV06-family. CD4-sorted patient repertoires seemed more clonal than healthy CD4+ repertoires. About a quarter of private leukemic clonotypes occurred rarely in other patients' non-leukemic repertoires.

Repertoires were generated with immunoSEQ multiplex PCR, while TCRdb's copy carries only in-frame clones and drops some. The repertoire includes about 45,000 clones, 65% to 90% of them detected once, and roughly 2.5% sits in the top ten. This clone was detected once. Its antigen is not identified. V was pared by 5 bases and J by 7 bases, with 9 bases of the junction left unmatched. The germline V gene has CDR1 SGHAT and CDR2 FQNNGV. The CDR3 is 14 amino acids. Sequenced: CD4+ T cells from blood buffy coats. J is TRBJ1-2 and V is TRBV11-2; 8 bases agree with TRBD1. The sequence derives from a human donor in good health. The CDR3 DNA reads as TGTGCCAGCAGCAAATCTCAGGGGGCGGCTGGCTACACCTTC. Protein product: CASSKSQGAAGYTF.